What follows are 30 T cell receptor beta chains derived from one specimen sequenced in a study of response to subunit inactivated influenza vaccine. TCRdb ran MiXCR on the RT-PCR reads and lists one entry per CDR3 protein. Among 150,000 to 200,000 distinct CDR3 sequences, approximately 12% were seen once, and the ten largest hold approximately 32%. These data were also filed under a second study, of T cells expressing NK-cell markers. That work adds: TCR beta cDNA was made by 5'RACE template switching with UMIs.

The specimen was CD8+ T cells sorted from PBMCs, collected less than 13 days after vaccination. Receptor source: a man aged 50 to 59 who received an inactivated influenza vaccine.

The chain links TRBV11-2 to TRBJ2-1; D gene uncertain. This CDR3 contains 13 residues. The germline V gene encodes CDR1 SGHAT and CDR2 FQNNGV. The V end lost 5 bases, the J end lost 7 bases, and 12 bases lay between the germline ends. CDR3 sequence: CASSPTPQNEQFF. The CDR3 DNA reads TGTGCCAGCAGCCCAACCCCACAGAATGAGCAGTTCTTC.

The sample holds a few counts of this clonotype. J is TRBJ2-1 and V is TRBV14; maybe TRBD2 (5 bases). The CDR3 has 14 residues. Per germline, CDR1 SGHDN and CDR2 FVKESK. Trimming took 3 bases from V and 6 from J, leaving 12 bases between them. CDR3 residues: CASSHHRRTNEQFF. In DNA form, the CDR3 reads TGTGCCAGCAGCCACCACCGGAGGACCAATGAGCAGTTCTTC.

This clonotype has just a few counts. The chain couples TRBV12-3 or TRBV12-4 to TRBJ2-3, with a possible D match to TRBD2 (6 bases). The CDR3 loop spans 15 amino acids. V was trimmed by 6 bases and J by 1 base, leaving 14 bases between them. The CDR3 DNA is TGTGCCAGCAGACCAAACAGCGGGCGCACAGATACGCAGTATTTT. This translates into CASRPNSGRTDTQYF.

This clonotype was recorded many times. The chain employs TRBV30 and TRBJ2-5; D is undetermined. CDR3 length: 12 amino acids. The V and J ends lost 1 base and 3 bases respectively, with 6 bases between them. Germline CDR1 GTSNPN, CDR2 SVGIG (reference sequence). CDR3 sequence: CAWSAAEETQYF. The DNA of the CDR3 is TGTGCCTGGAGTGCGGCCGAAGAGACCCAGTACTTC. Full variable domain (outside the CDR3, taken from reference TRBV30 and TRBJ2-5): SQTIHQWPATLVQPVGSPLSLECTVEGTSNPNLYWYRQAAGRGLQLLFYSVGIGQISSEVPQNLSASRPQDRQFILSSKKLLLSDSGFYLCAWSAAEETQYFGPGTRLLVL.

The V call is TRBV7-6, the J call TRBJ2-3; 7 bases line up with TRBD2. Trimming took 2 bases from V and 1 from J; bases not matched to a gene: 3. The CDR3 consists of 15 residues. The germline V gene has CDR1 SGHVS and CDR2 FNYEAQ. CDR3 DNA: TGTGCCAGCAGCTTAAGTACTAGCGGCACAGATACGCAGTATTTT. It encodes CASSLSTSGTDTQYF. Looking up the rest from reference TRBV7-6 and TRBJ2-3 gives the full variable domain: GAGVSQSPRYKVTKRGQDVALRCDPISGHVSLYWYRQALGQGPEFLTYFNYEAQQDKSGLPNDRFSAERPEGSISTLTIQRTEQRDSAMYRCASSLSTSGTDTQYFGPGTRLTVL.

In its sample, this clonotype was seen a few times. Here the CDR3 reads CAISDTSGGPYYEQYF. CDR3 sequence (DNA): TGTGCCATCAGTGATACTAGCGGGGGGCCTTACTACGAGCAGTACTTC. J is TRBJ2-7 and V is TRBV10-3, with 12 bases aligning to TRBD2. J gave up 3 bases and V 3 bases, and 6 bases lay outside the gene matches. The V gene's germline CDR1 is ENHRY and CDR2 SYGVKD. This CDR3 has 16 amino acids.

This clonotype turned up a few times. V and J are TRBV28 and TRBJ2-2; 8 positions agree with TRBD2. CDR3 length: 18 residues. Germline V gives CDR1 MDHEN, CDR2 SYDVKM. V lost 0 bases, J lost 6 bases, and 12 bases stayed unmatched. CDR3 nucleotides: TGTGCCAGCAGTTTATGGGCTAGCGGGCCCCTGGGGGCCGGGGAGCTGTTTTTT. Translating it yields CASSLWASGPLGAGELFF.

A single count supports this clonotype. A read error may be the cause here, since a much bigger clone is one base away. In nucleotides, the CDR3 is TGTGCCAGCAGTGAATACAATGAGCTGTTCTTC. It codes for CASSEYNELFF. The V call is TRBV2, the J call TRBJ2-1; D not certain. The CDR3 has 11 residues. Germline CDR1 is SNHLY and CDR2 is FYNNEI.

The chain links TRBV4-3 to TRBJ1-6; a possible D gene is TRBD1 (6 bases). The CDR3 covers 16 residues. V lost 0 bases, J lost 7 bases, and 13 bases lay in between. Germline V gives CDR1 LGHNA, CDR2 YSLEER. In nucleotides, the CDR3 is TGCGCCAGCAGCCAAGATGGCGAAACAGGGAATTCACCCCTCCACTTT. This gives the protein CASSQDGETGNSPLHF.

This clonotype was recorded a few times. The chain uses TRBV18 and TRBJ2-7; 8 bases fit TRBD2. Germline CDR1 and CDR2: KGHSH and LQKENI. This CDR3 has 16 amino acids. The J segment lost 5 bases and the V segment lost 3 bases, leaving 12 bases of the junction unmatched. The CDR3 DNA is TGTGCCAGCTCACCCCCGACGGGGGGGGCTTCGGACGAGCAGTACTTC. Translating it yields CASSPPTGGASDEQYF.

The sample holds a few counts of this clonotype. The rearrangement uses TRBV6-2 or TRBV6-3 and TRBJ1-5; 8 bases fit TRBD1. Per the germline V gene, CDR1 is MNHEY and CDR2 is SVGEGT. V gave up 6 bases and J gave up 10 bases; unmatched junction bases: 11. The CDR3 consists of 14 residues. CDR3 nucleotide sequence: TGTGCCAGCAGATTGACAGGGGACGCCTCTCCCCAGCATTTT. Its protein is CASRLTGDASPQHF.

V and J are TRBV5-1 and TRBJ2-1, with D possibly TRBD2 on 6 matching bases. V was trimmed by 1 base and J by 4 bases, leaving 24 bases between them. Germline V gene lookup returns CDR1 SGHRS and CDR2 YFSETQ. The CDR3 consists of 19 residues. CDR3 nucleotide sequence: TGCGCCAGCAGCTTGCGCGTGGGACTGCAATTTCGATCATACAATGAGCAGTTCTTC. Translation: CASSLRVGLQFRSYNEQFF. Full variable domain (outside the CDR3, taken from reference TRBV5-1 and TRBJ2-1): KAGVTQTPRYLIKTRGQQVTLSCSPISGHRSVSWYQQTPGQGLQFLFEYFSETQRNKGNFPGRFSGRQFSNSRSEMNVSTLELGDSALYLCASSLRVGLQFRSYNEQFFGPGTRLTVL.

Only a few counts were recorded for this clonotype. CDR3 nucleotides: TGTGCCAGCAGTGCCCCCCCTACAGGAGGCGATGGCTACACCTTC. Translating gives CASSAPPTGGDGYTF. The J gene is TRBJ1-2, the V gene TRBV12-3 or TRBV12-4, with a tentative D call TRBD1 (5 bases). The CDR3 sequence is 15 residues long. V lost 5 bases and J lost 6, with 19 bases in between.

This clonotype was counted a few times. The chain joins TRBV12-3 or TRBV12-4 to TRBJ2-5; D remains unclear. V lost 4 bases and J lost 4, with 10 bases in between. The CDR3 runs 13 residues. The CDR3 region has the DNA TGTGCCAGCAGTTGGACGGATGTAGAGACCCAGTACTTC. Encoded protein: CASSWTDVETQYF.

This sequence joins TRBV20-1 and TRBJ2-1; 10 bases are a match to TRBD2. The V and J ends lost 6 bases and 0 bases, in that order; junction bases with no gene match: 8. The CDR3 loop spans 16 amino acids. Per the germline V gene, CDR1 is DFQATT and CDR2 is SNEGSKA (reference sequence). The CDR3 nucleotides are TGCAGTGCGAGACCTCTAGCGGGGGACTCCTACAATGAGCAGTTCTTC. Its protein is CSARPLAGDSYNEQFF.

In its sample, this clonotype was seen a few times. A junction boundary mismatches the germline segment, possibly from a read error. This chain uses TRBV6-5 with TRBJ2-2; maybe TRBD2 (7 bases). CDR1 and CDR2 from the germline V gene are MNHEY and SVGAGI. The CDR3 spans 16 residues. The CDR3 nucleotides read TGTGCCAGCAGCTACTGGGAGGGAGGGGGGTTCGGGGAGCTGTTTTTT. Its protein product is CASSYWEGGGFGELFF.

This clonotype showed up just a few times. The chain recombines TRBV6-1 with TRBJ1-5; weak D call: TRBD1 (5 bases). V gave up 6 bases and J gave up 0 bases, with 9 bases separating them. This CDR3 is 14 amino acids long. Germline V CDR1 and CDR2: MNHNS, SASEGT. CDR3 bases: TGTGCCAGCAGAGACAGTTATAGCAATCAGCCCCAGCATTTT. It yields the protein CASRDSYSNQPQHF.

This clonotype came up a few times. This chain joins TRBV5-1 and TRBJ2-4; TRBD1 matches at 9 bases. Germline CDR1 is SGHRS and CDR2 is YFSETQ. The CDR3 is 19 amino acids. The trim removed 1 base at V and 0 bases at J, leaving 11 bases unmatched. CDR3 coding DNA: TGCGCCAGCAGCTTGCCAGAAGGACAGGGGTCCCTAGCCAAAAACATTCAGTACTTC. This sequence encodes CASSLPEGQGSLAKNIQYF.

In its sample, this clonotype was seen many times. This chain joins TRBV5-5 and TRBJ1-5, with D unclear. Trimming removed 1 base at V and 1 base at J, with 12 bases between. The CDR3 contains 16 residues. Germline loops: CDR1 SGHKS, CDR2 YYEKEE (reference sequence). CDR3 sequence (DNA): TGTGCCAGCAGCTTGTATATGGCATGGAGCAATCAGCCCCAGCATTTT. Translation: CASSLYMAWSNQPQHF.

This clonotype was seen a few times. Here the CDR3 reads CASSGGTSGSNEQFF. The CDR3 DNA reads as TGTGCCAGCAGTGGGGGGACTAGCGGGAGCAATGAGCAGTTCTTC. The chain employs TRBV27 and TRBJ2-1, with 14 bases identical to TRBD2. CDR3 size: 15 residues. CDR1 is MNHEY and CDR2 is SMNVEV in the germline V gene (reference sequence). With V trimmed by 5 bases and J by 6 bases, 3 bases remained unmatched.

This clonotype has more than one count but fewer than ten. This rearrangement joins TRBV5-6 to TRBJ2-5, with D hard to call. Germline V gene lookup returns CDR1 SGHDT and CDR2 YYEEEE. This CDR3 comprises 19 residues. Trimming stripped 0 bases from V and 4 bases from J, with 25 bases between. CDR3 in amino acids: CASSLGFLEVYGSSETQYF. Here the CDR3 DNA reads TGTGCCAGCAGCTTGGGATTTCTCGAAGTCTATGGCAGTTCAGAGACCCAGTACTTC.

Only a few counts were recorded for this clonotype. The genes are TRBV6-1 and TRBJ2-7; D is unresolved. Germline V gene sequence: CDR1 MNHNS, CDR2 SASEGT. This CDR3 spans 15 amino acids. Trimming left V 1 base short and J 4 bases short, with 14 bases between. The CDR3 coding sequence is TGTGCCAGCAGTGAAGTGTATTTGGGTTATTACGAGCAGTACTTC. Translating gives CASSEVYLGYYEQYF.

The DNA of the CDR3 is TGCAGCGTTGGGACAGGGGGCTGGCAAGAGACCCAGTACTTC. Protein sequence: CSVGTGGWQETQYF. The gene calls are TRBV29-1 and TRBJ2-5; TRBD1 agrees at 11 bases. The length of the CDR3 is 14 residues. Germline CDR1 is SQVTM and CDR2 is ANQGSEA. The V and J ends lost 4 bases and 2 bases, in that order; junction bases with no gene match: 3.

This chain connects TRBV19 to TRBJ2-7; TRBD2 might be the D (5 bases). The CDR3 consists of 13 residues. V lost 6 bases and J lost 2, with 11 bases in between. Germline V lookup: CDR1 LNHDA, CDR2 SQIVND (reference sequence). The CDR3 sequence is CASSEGVPYEQYF. The CDR3 bases are TGTGCCAGTAGCGAGGGAGTCCCCTACGAGCAGTACTTC.

V usage is TRBV5-1 and J usage is TRBJ2-7; possible D gene TRBD1, 5 bases. Germline V gene lookup returns CDR1 SGHRS and CDR2 YFSETQ. The CDR3 length is 16 residues. The V and J ends lost 2 bases and 5 bases respectively, with 20 bases between them. The CDR3 region has the DNA TGCGCCAGCAGCTTAAATCAAGCAGGGCCCAACCACGAGCAGTACTTC. Encoded protein: CASSLNQAGPNHEQYF.

This clonotype appeared many times. CDR3 region: CSARDPSGSYNEQFF. In DNA, the CDR3 is TGCAGTGCTAGAGATCCTAGCGGATCCTACAATGAGCAGTTCTTC. The chain employs TRBV20-1 and TRBJ2-1; 7 bases map to TRBD2. Trimming removed 0 bases from V and 1 base from J; junction bases left unmatched: 3. The CDR3 is made up of 15 amino acids. From germline, CDR1 is DFQATT and CDR2 SNEGSKA (reference sequence).

This clonotype showed up just a few times. V is TRBV4-1 and J is TRBJ2-7, with D maybe TRBD1 (5 bases). CDR3 length: 15 residues. The V end lost 0 bases, the J end lost 2 bases, and 11 bases lay between the germline ends. Germline V lookup: CDR1 MGHRA, CDR2 YSYEKL. The CDR3 region has the DNA TGCGCCAGCAGCCAAGACTCAGGGCCTGCCTACGAGCAGTACTTC. This translates into CASSQDSGPAYEQYF.

This clonotype has a handful of counts. The chain carries TRBV12-3 or TRBV12-4 and TRBJ2-1; 8 bases match TRBD2. Trimming took 5 bases from V and 4 from J; bases not matched to a gene: 4. This CDR3 comprises 14 residues. The chain's CDR3 is CASSRTSQYNEQFF. CDR3 DNA: TGTGCCAGCAGTAGGACTAGCCAATACAATGAGCAGTTCTTC.

This clonotype appeared many times. The rearrangement joins TRBV24-1 to TRBJ2-1, with D uncertain. Germline values: CDR1 KGHDR, CDR2 SFDVKD. The CDR3 loop spans 13 amino acids. V dropped 0 bases and J dropped 6 bases, with 5 bases sitting between them. The CDR3 region has the DNA TGTGCCACCAGTGATTTGCCGGTCAATGAGCAGTTCTTC. Amino acid sequence: CATSDLPVNEQFF.

This clonotype has at least ten counts. The chain links TRBV11-3 to TRBJ2-7; D not certain. Trimming took off 0 bases at V and 7 bases at J, with 10 bases between the two ends. This CDR3 comprises 13 residues. The germline V gene encodes CDR1 SGHNT and CDR2 YENEEA. Here the CDR3 DNA reads TGTGCCAGCAGCTTAGAAGGCCATACTGAGCAGTACTTC. This translates into CASSLEGHTEQYF.